This T cell receptor beta chain emerged from a study of blood T cell repertoires in COVID-19. As for the study in general: Sites in the United States, Italy and Spain provided acute and convalescent COVID-19 samples.

Trimming stripped 6 bases from V and 3 bases from J, with 23 bases between. Germline V gene sequence: CDR1 SGHNT, CDR2 YENEEA. CDR3 length equals 17 residues. This table comes from immunoSEQ multiplex PCR, and its TCRdb copy is limited to in-frame clones, with some not included. The sample has around 100,000 clones, 70% to 90% seen once. The clonotype comes from a man in his fifties in a cohort sampled during active COVID-19. Sequencing was done on a sample of peripheral blood. The chain carries TRBV11-3 and TRBJ2-5; the D gene is possibly TRBD2 (7 bases). The chain's CDR3 is CASSSLVGGATKETQYF. CDR3 in DNA: TGTGCCAGCAGTTCCCTGGTGGGGGGGGCCACAAAAGAGACCCAGTACTTC. Using reference TRBV11-3 and TRBJ2-5 for the parts outside the CDR3, the full variable domain is EAGVVQSPRYKIIEKKQPVAFWCNPISGHNTLYWYLQNLGQGPELLIRYENEEAVDDSQLPKDRFSAERLKGVDSTLKIQPAELGDSAVYLCASSSLVGGATKETQYFGPGTRLLVL.